This TCR beta chain was recorded in a study of T cell responses to AZD1222 COVID-19 vaccine. Study findings and constraints: After the peak T cell response, and only then, were repertoires sampled. Spike-specific TCR breadth and depth were elevated following two AZD1222 doses. Spike-wide vaccine-associated CD4 TCRs dominated at 160-218 and 743-854.

Using immunoSEQ multiplex PCR, the repertoire was profiled, and TCRdb retains in-frame clones only, with some absent. The repertoire includes roughly 120,000 clones, about 82% of them detected once, and roughly 15% sits in the top ten. CDR1 is MNHNY, CDR2 SVGAGI, per germline (reference sequence). V lost 6 bases, J lost 3 bases, and 4 bases stayed unmatched. The CDR3 totals 14 residues. Remarks on this clone: Its antigen is unknown.

This receptor was identified in an adult who received the AZD1222 COVID-19 vaccine. V usage is TRBV6-6 and J usage is TRBJ2-1; 8 bases line up with TRBD1. This material consisted of peripheral blood, taken 28 days after the second AZD1222 dose. CDR3 coding DNA: TGTGCCAGCAGCGGGACAGGACACTACAATGAGCAGTTCTTC. Translating it yields CASSGTGHYNEQFF.